These 14 T cell receptor beta chains originate from one sample sequenced in a study of cytomegalovirus exposure and HLA in healthy donors (TCRdb year 2017). Receptors were amplified or captured by the immunoSEQ multiplex PCR assay. For the multiplex PCR, a mixture combining 60 forward primers for TCR Vbeta segments and 13 reverse primers for TCR Jbeta segments was used. TCRdb retrieved this table from immuneACCESS and kept in-frame rearrangements only. Not all clones are present; in checked studies, unresolved V genes account for under half, and no reason is known for the remainder. For this sample there are about 190,000 clones; 80% to 85% appear just once. The ten largest make up 1.5% to 2% of the sample. Sample: PBMCs. Receptors were obtained from a woman aged 18-29 years in good health and CMV-seronegative.

This sequence joins TRBV7-9 and TRBJ2-5; the match to TRBD1 covers 10 bases. This CDR3 has 16 residues. V shed 0 bases and J 5 bases; nucleotides not matched to a gene: 6. The germline CDR1 and CDR2 sequences are SEHNR and FQNEAQ (reference sequence). The DNA of the CDR3 is TGTGCCAGCAGCTTAGCGACAGGGGGCGGCGGGGAGACCCAGTACTTC. It codes for CASSLATGGGGETQYF.

This chain links TRBV11-2 with TRBJ2-7; TRBD2 agrees at 8 bases. V gave up 7 bases and J gave up 3 bases; unmatched junction bases: 17. The V gene's germline CDR1 is SGHAT and CDR2 FQNNGV. This CDR3 is 17 amino acids long. The CDR3 loop is CASTQVVYGREGYEQYF. Here the CDR3 DNA reads TGTGCCAGCACCCAAGTCGTCTACGGGAGGGAGGGCTACGAGCAGTACTTC.

This chain joins TRBV7-6 and TRBJ2-3; possible D gene TRBD1, 6 bases. The CDR3 spans 14 residues. V was trimmed by 4 bases and J by 2 bases, leaving 10 bases between them. Germline-derived CDR1 and CDR2 are SGHVS and FNYEAQ. CDR3 amino acids: CASSSDRPTDTQYF. CDR3 DNA sequence: TGTGCCAGCAGCTCGGACAGACCCACAGATACGCAGTATTTT.

The chain employs TRBV15 and TRBJ1-1, with D unclear. The V end lost 0 bases, the J end lost 8 bases, and 10 bases lay between the germline ends. Per the germline V gene, CDR1 is LNHNV and CDR2 is YYDKDF (reference sequence). The CDR3 covers 13 residues. CDR3 loop: CATSREGVREAFF. CDR3 coding DNA: TGTGCCACCAGCAGAGAAGGAGTTAGAGAAGCTTTCTTT. The full variable domain, with the rest looked up from reference TRBV15 and TRBJ1-1, is DAMVIQNPRYQVTQFGKPVTLSCSQTLNHNVMYWYQQKSSQAPKLLFHYYDKDFNNEADTPDNFQSRRPNTSFCFLDIRSPGLGDTAMYLCATSREGVREAFFGQGTRLTVV.

V is TRBV6-5 and J is TRBJ1-2, with D hard to call. From germline, CDR1 is MNHEY and CDR2 SVGAGI. V was clipped by 6 bases and J by 2 bases, with 7 bases between them. There are 12 residues in the CDR3. The CDR3 loop is CASSLGNYGYTF. The CDR3 coding sequence is TGTGCCAGCAGCCTCGGGAACTATGGCTACACCTTC.

CDR3 bases: TGTGCCAGCAGCGTAGGAACTAGCGCAACCTACGAGCAGTACTTC. This gives the protein CASSVGTSATYEQYF. V gene TRBV9 combines with J gene TRBJ2-7; TRBD2 matches 7 bases. The CDR3 has 15 amino acids. Trimming removed 0 bases from V and 2 bases from J; junction bases left unmatched: 5. Per the germline V gene, CDR1 is SGDLS and CDR2 is YYNGEE.

The chain recombines TRBV14 with TRBJ2-1, with TRBD1 matching over 7 bases. The germline CDR1 and CDR2 sequences are SGHDN and FVKESK. The CDR3 runs to 13 residues. After removal of 3 bases from V and 5 bases from J, the junction contained 1 base not matched to a gene. The CDR3 nucleotides are TGTGCCAGCAGCCAGGGACAGAACAATGAGCAGTTCTTC. It yields the protein CASSQGQNNEQFF.

The V and J genes are TRBV19 and TRBJ2-2; D gene unclear. The length of the CDR3 is 11 residues. V was pared by 10 bases and J by 7 bases, with 10 bases between. The germline gives CDR1 LNHDA, CDR2 SQIVND (reference sequence). The CDR3 sequence is CATTTGGELFF. CDR3 in DNA: TGTGCCACCACTACCGGCGGGGAGCTGTTTTTT.

J is TRBJ2-7 and V is TRBV6-5, with TRBD1 identical over 8 bases. Trimming cost V 0 bases and J 0 bases; bases outside gene matches: 1. This CDR3 spans 15 amino acids. Germline CDR1 reads MNHEY; CDR2 reads SVGAGI. CDR3 protein: CASSYSGQASYEQYF. CDR3 bases: TGTGCCAGCAGTTACTCGGGACAGGCCTCCTACGAGCAGTACTTC.

J is TRBJ2-7 and V is TRBV7-9; 9 bases align to TRBD1. The germline V gene has CDR1 SEHNR and CDR2 FQNEAQ (reference sequence). The V and J ends lost 5 bases and 2 bases, in that order; junction bases with no gene match: 4. This CDR3 spans 14 amino acids. CDR3 coding DNA: TGTGCCAGCAGCACCGGACAGGGGACCTACGAGCAGTACTTC. Amino acids: CASSTGQGTYEQYF.

The chain employs TRBV29-1 and TRBJ2-7; the D gene is possibly TRBD1 (6 bases). The CDR3 is made up of 14 amino acids. Germline assignment: CDR1 SQVTM and CDR2 ANQGSEA. V lost 1 base and J 4 bases, leaving 14 bases between the germline ends. The CDR3 sequence is CSVEARTEGYEQYF. The CDR3 DNA follows: TGCAGCGTTGAAGCTAGGACAGAGGGATACGAGCAGTACTTC.

The sample holds a few counts of this clone. This rearrangement joins TRBV14 to TRBJ2-1; D unresolved. The V end lost 4 bases, the J end lost 9 bases, and 16 bases lay between the germline ends. The CDR3 totals 14 residues. The germline V gene encodes CDR1 SGHDN and CDR2 FVKESK. The CDR3 DNA reads as TGTGCCAGCAGCCCGAACGTTCCTCCGGGTGAGCAGTTCTTC. The encoded protein is CASSPNVPPGEQFF.

V and J are TRBV5-8 and TRBJ2-3; D is ambiguous. V was cut by 4 bases and J by 0 bases, with 15 bases left in between. Per the germline V gene, CDR1 is SGHTS and CDR2 is YDEGEE. The CDR3 consists of 16 residues. CDR3 sequence reads: CASSRGNGPSTDTQYF. CDR3 coding DNA: TGTGCCAGCAGCCGAGGTAATGGCCCTAGCACAGATACGCAGTATTTT.

The chain joins TRBV7-9 to TRBJ2-1, with 9 bases aligning to TRBD2. CDR3 length: 16 amino acids. Germline CDR1 SEHNR, CDR2 FQNEAQ (reference sequence). The J segment lost 6 bases and the V segment lost 1 base, leaving 7 bases of the junction unmatched. The chain's CDR3 is CASSLVIAGVLNEQFF. The CDR3 nucleotides are TGTGCCAGCAGCTTAGTGATAGCGGGAGTTCTCAATGAGCAGTTCTTC.